These 8 T cell receptor beta chains were all obtained from the same sample, sequenced in a study of cytomegalovirus exposure and HLA in healthy donors. With 60 Vbeta and 13 Jbeta primers, the PCR was carried out. Produced via immunoSEQ multiplex PCR; TCRdb's table is partial and in-frame only. The sample contains some 180,000 clones, 70% to 85% of which appear only once. Sequencing was carried out using PBMCs. The receptors derive from a middle-aged man in good health and CMV-seropositive.

This clone was seen just once. This chain connects TRBV9 to TRBJ2-1, with 7 bases matching TRBD2. In germline, CDR1 is SGDLS, CDR2 YYNGEE. The CDR3 consists of 13 residues. Trimming took 6 bases from V and 7 from J; bases not matched to a gene: 7. CDR3 nucleotides: TGTGCCAGCAACCGGGACTATGGGAATGAGCAGTTCTTC. Its protein is CASNRDYGNEQFF.

The V and J genes are TRBV6-5 and TRBJ2-7, with a possible D match to TRBD1 (6 bases). The CDR3 spans 13 residues. V lost 2 bases and J 4 bases, leaving 9 bases between the germline ends. CDR1 is MNHEY, CDR2 SVGAGI, per germline. The CDR3 nucleotides read TGTGCCAGCAGTTACACAGGGTTTTACGAGCAGTACTTC. Translated, it gives CASSYTGFYEQYF.

This sequence joins TRBV18 and TRBJ2-7; perhaps TRBD1 as D (6 bases). CDR3 length: 13 residues. Germline V gene lookup returns CDR1 KGHSH and CDR2 LQKENI. V lost 6 bases and J 4 bases, leaving 13 bases between the germline ends. The CDR3 DNA is TGTGCCAGCTCCCCAAGACAGGAATACGAGCAGTACTTC. Encoded protein: CASSPRQEYEQYF.

The rearrangement uses TRBV7-9 and TRBJ1-2, with D possibly matching TRBD1 (5 bases). The CDR3 is 14 amino acids. Germline loops: CDR1 SEHNR, CDR2 FQNEAQ (reference sequence). Deletions cut 5 bases from V and 8 bases from J, with 18 bases between. The chain's CDR3 is CASSEGPGEWGYTF. The CDR3 coding sequence is TGTGCCAGCAGCGAGGGACCGGGAGAGTGGGGCTACACCTTC.

This clone was found a few times. The chain employs TRBV6-1 and TRBJ2-7; 10 bases match TRBD1. This CDR3 is 14 amino acids long. With 6 bases clipped from V and 7 bases from J, the junction kept 9 bases outside the gene matches. CDR1 is MNHNS and CDR2 is SASEGT in the germline V gene. The CDR3 nucleotides are TGTGCCAGCAGCCGGGACAGGGGTTCGAAGGAGCAGTACTTC. This encodes CASSRDRGSKEQYF.

The chain links TRBV12-5 to TRBJ2-2; 11 bases agree with TRBD2. The CDR3 sequence is 17 residues long. With V trimmed by 1 base and J by 1 base, 2 bases remained unmatched. Germline CDR1 is LGHNT and CDR2 is FRNRAP. In nucleotides, the CDR3 is TGTGCTAGTGGTTTGGGAGGACTAGCGGGGAACACCGGGGAGCTGTTTTTT. As protein: CASGLGGLAGNTGELFF.

The V gene is TRBV5-6, the J gene TRBJ2-5, with D perhaps matching TRBD2 (6 bases). This CDR3 has 14 amino acids. Looked up from germline, CDR1 is SGHDT and CDR2 is YYEEEE. V gave up 3 bases and J gave up 3 bases, with 12 bases separating them. CDR3 bases: TGTGCCAGCAGCTCCGGGGGAAAAAAAGAGACCCAGTACTTC. As protein: CASSSGGKKETQYF.

This sequence joins TRBV6-1 and TRBJ2-7; the D gene is possibly TRBD2 (7 bases). This CDR3 is 11 amino acids long. Between the trimmed V and J ends, which lost 5 bases and 7 bases, there was a span of 9 bases. Germline loops: CDR1 MNHNS, CDR2 SASEGT. The chain's CDR3 is CASSKGGEQYF. The CDR3 DNA reads as TGTGCCAGCAGTAAGGGGGGGGAGCAGTACTTC.